This entry features one T cell receptor (beta chain) sequence. This sample was taken from a study of T-cell reconstitution after alpha-beta-depleted transplantation in children. With 4 bases clipped from V and 4 bases from J, the junction kept 7 bases outside the gene matches. Germline loops: CDR1 SGHRS, CDR2 YFSETQ. The CDR3 totals 15 residues. Unique molecular identifiers were incorporated into the prepared TCRbeta library. TCRdb re-analysed the PCR reads in MiXCR, keeping a single row per CDR3 protein. Of 380,000 or so distinct CDR3 sequences in the sample, 10% to 15% were seen once. The sequencing here drew on PBMCs, taken from the stem cell graft. The chain couples TRBV5-1 to TRBJ1-2, with TRBD1 matching 10 bases. This TCR was sampled from a human donor who donated a stem cell graft to a child with Fanconi anemia. This CDR3 is CASSPADRGAYGYTF. In DNA form, the CDR3 reads TGCGCCAGCAGCCCGGCGGACAGGGGGGCCTATGGCTACACCTTC.